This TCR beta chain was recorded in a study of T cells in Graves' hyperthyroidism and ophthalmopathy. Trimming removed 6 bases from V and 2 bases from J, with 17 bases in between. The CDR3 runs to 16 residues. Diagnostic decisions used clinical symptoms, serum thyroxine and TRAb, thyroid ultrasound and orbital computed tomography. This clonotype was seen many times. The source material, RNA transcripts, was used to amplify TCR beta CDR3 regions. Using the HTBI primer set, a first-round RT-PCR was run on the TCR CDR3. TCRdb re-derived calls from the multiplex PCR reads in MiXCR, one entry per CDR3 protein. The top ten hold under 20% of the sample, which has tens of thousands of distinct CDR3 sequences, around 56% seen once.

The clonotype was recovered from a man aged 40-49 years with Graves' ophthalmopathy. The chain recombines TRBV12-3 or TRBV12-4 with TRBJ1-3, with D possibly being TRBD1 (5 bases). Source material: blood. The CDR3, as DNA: TGTGCCAGCAGCCTAATGGCGGGGACGGCTGGAAACACCATATATTTT. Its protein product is CASSLMAGTAGNTIYF.